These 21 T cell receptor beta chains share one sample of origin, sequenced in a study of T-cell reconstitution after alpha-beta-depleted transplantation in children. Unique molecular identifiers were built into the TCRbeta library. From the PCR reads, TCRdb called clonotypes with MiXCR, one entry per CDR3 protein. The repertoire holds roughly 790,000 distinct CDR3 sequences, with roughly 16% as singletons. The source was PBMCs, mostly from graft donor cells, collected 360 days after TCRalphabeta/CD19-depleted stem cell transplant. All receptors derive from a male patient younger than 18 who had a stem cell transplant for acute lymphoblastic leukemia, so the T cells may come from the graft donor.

CDR3 DNA: TGCGCCAGCAGCCCCGGGACTAGCGCTTCCGCCGGGGAGCTGTTTTTT. This sequence encodes CASSPGTSASAGELFF. V and J are TRBV5-1 and TRBJ2-2, with 10 bases that match TRBD2. The V segment lost 4 bases and the J segment 6 bases; nucleotides outside the gene matches: 9. Germline V gene lookup returns CDR1 SGHRS and CDR2 YFSETQ. This CDR3 region has 16 residues.

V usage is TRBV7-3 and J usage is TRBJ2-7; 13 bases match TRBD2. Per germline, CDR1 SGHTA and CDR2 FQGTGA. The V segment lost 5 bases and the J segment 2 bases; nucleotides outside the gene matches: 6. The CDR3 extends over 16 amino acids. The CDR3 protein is CASSIGTSGTPYEQYF. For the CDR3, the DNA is TGTGCCAGCAGCATAGGGACTAGCGGGACCCCCTACGAGCAGTACTTC. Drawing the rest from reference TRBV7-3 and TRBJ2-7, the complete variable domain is GAGVSQTPSNKVTEKGKYVELRCDPISGHTALYWYRQSLGQGPEFLIYFQGTGAADDSGLPNDRFFAVRPEGSVSTLKIQRTERGDSAVYLCASSIGTSGTPYEQYFGPGTRLTVT.

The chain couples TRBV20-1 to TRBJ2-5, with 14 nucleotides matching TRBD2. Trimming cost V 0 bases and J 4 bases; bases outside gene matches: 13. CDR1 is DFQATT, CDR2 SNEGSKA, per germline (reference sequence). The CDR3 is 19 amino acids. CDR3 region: CSARELDRGLAGVSETQYF. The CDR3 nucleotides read TGCAGTGCTAGAGAGTTGGATAGGGGACTAGCGGGAGTATCAGAGACCCAGTACTTC.

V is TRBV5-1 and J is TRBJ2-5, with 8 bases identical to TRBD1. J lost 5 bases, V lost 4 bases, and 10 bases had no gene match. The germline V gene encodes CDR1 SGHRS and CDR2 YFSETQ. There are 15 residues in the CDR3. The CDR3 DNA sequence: TGCGCCAGCAGCATCCATGGGACAGGCGGGGAGACCCAGTACTTC. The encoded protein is CASSIHGTGGETQYF. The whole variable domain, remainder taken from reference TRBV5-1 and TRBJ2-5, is KAGVTQTPRYLIKTRGQQVTLSCSPISGHRSVSWYQQTPGQGLQFLFEYFSETQRNKGNFPGRFSGRQFSNSRSEMNVSTLELGDSALYLCASSIHGTGGETQYFGPGTRLLVL.

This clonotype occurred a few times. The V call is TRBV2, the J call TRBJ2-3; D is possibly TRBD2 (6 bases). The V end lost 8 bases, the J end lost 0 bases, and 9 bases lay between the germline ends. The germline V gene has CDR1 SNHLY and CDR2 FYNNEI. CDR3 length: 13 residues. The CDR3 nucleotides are TGTGCCAGCCGACTAGAAAGCACAGATACGCAGTATTTT. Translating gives CASRLESTDTQYF. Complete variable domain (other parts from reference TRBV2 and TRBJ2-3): EPEVTQTPSHQVTQMGQEVILRCVPISNHLYFYWYRQILGQKVEFLVSFYNNEISEKSEIFDDQFSVERPDGSNFTLKIRSTKLEDSAMYFCASRLESTDTQYFGPGTRLTVL.

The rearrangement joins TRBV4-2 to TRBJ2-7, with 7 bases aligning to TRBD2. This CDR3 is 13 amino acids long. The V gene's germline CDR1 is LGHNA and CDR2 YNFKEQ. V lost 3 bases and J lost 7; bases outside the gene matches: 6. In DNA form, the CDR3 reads TGTGCCAGCAGCCACCGACTAGCAGGGGAGCAGTACTTC. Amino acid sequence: CASSHRLAGEQYF.

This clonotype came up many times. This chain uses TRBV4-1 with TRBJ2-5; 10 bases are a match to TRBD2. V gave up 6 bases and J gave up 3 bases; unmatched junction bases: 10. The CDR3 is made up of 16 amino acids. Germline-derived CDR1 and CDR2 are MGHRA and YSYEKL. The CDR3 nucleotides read TGCGCCAGCAGTCTTCACAGACTAGCGGGTAAAGAGACCCAGTACTTC. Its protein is CASSLHRLAGKETQYF.

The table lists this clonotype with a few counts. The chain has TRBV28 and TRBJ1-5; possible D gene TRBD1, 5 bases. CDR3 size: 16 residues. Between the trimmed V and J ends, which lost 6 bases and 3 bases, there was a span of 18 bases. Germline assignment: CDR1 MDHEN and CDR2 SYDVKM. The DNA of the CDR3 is TGTGCCAGCAGGGCGGGGCAGGTACCATTCAATCAGCCCCAGCATTTT. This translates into CASRAGQVPFNQPQHF.

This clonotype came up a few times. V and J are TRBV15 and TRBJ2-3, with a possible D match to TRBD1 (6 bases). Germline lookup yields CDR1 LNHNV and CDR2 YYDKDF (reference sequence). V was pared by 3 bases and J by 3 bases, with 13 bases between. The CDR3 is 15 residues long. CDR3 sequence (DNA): TGTGCCACCAGCAGGGTGACAGGTTCTACAGATACGCAGTATTTT. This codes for CATSRVTGSTDTQYF.

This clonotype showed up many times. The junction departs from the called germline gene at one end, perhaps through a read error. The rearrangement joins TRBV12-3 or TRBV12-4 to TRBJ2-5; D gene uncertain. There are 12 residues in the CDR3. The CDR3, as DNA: TGCGCCAGCAGCTTTGGACAAGAGACCCAGTACTTC. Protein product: CASSFGQETQYF.

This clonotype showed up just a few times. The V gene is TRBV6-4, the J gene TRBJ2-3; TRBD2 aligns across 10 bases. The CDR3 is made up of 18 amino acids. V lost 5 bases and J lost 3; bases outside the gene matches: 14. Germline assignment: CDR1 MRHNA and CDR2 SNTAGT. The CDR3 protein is CASSLGRELAGSTDTQYF. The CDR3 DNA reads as TGTGCCAGCAGTCTCGGCCGGGAACTAGCGGGATCGACAGATACGCAGTATTTT.

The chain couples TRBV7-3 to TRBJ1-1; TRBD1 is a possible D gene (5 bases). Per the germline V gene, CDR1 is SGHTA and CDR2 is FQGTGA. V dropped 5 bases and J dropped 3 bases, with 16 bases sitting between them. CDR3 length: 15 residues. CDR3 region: CASSEDTRGYTEAFF. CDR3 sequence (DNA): TGTGCCAGCAGCGAGGACACCAGAGGGTACACTGAAGCTTTCTTT.

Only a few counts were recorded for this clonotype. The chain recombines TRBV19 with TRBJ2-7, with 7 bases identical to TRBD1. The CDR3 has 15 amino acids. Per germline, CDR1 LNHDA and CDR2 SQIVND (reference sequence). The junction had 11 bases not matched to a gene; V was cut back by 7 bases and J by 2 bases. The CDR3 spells CASNPTGLAPYEQYF. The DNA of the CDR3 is TGTGCCAGTAACCCGACAGGGCTTGCCCCCTACGAGCAGTACTTC.

The CDR3 region is CASSEGKLAGGGGEQFF. CDR3 nucleotide sequence: TGTGCCAGCAGTGAAGGAAAACTAGCGGGAGGAGGTGGGGAGCAGTTCTTC. The rearrangement uses TRBV25-1 and TRBJ2-1, with 12 bases matching TRBD2. Trimming at V came to 2 bases and at J to 10 bases, leaving 12 bases not matched to a gene. Germline assignment: CDR1 MGHDK and CDR2 SYGVNS. CDR3 length: 17 residues.

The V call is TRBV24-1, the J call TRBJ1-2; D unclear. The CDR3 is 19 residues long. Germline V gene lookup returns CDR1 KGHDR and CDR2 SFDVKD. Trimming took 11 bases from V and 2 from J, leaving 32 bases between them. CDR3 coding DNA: TGTGCCATCGGGTCTTGGAGAACTAAGCCCCGAAGGAAGAACTATGGCTACACCTTC. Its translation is CAIGSWRTKPRRKNYGYTF.

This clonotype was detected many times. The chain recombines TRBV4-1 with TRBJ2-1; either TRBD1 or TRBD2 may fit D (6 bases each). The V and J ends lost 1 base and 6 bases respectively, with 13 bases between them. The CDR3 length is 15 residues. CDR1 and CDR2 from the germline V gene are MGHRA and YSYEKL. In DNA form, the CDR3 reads TGCGCCAGCAGCCAAGCACAGGGAGGAGGCAATGAGCAGTTCTTC. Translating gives CASSQAQGGGNEQFF.

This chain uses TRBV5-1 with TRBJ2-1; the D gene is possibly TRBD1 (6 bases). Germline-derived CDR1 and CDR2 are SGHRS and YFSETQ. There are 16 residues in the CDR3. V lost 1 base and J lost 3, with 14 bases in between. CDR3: CASSLYLRGDYNEQFF. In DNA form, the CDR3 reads TGCGCCAGCAGCTTGTACCTCAGGGGTGACTACAATGAGCAGTTCTTC. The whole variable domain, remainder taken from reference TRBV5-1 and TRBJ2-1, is KAGVTQTPRYLIKTRGQQVTLSCSPISGHRSVSWYQQTPGQGLQFLFEYFSETQRNKGNFPGRFSGRQFSNSRSEMNVSTLELGDSALYLCASSLYLRGDYNEQFFGPGTRLTVL.

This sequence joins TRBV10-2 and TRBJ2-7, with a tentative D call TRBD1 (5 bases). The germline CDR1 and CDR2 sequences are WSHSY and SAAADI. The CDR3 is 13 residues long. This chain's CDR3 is CASTGRGPYEQYF. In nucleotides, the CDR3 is TGCGCATCCACTGGAAGGGGTCCATACGAGCAGTACTTC.

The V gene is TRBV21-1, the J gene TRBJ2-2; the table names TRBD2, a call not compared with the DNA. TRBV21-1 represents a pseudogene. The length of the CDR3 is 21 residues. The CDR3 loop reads CASSPPQRRGLAGGNTGELFF. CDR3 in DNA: TGTGCCAGCAGCCCTCCCCAAAGAAGAGGGCTAGCGGGAGGGAACACCGGGGAGCTGTTTTTT.

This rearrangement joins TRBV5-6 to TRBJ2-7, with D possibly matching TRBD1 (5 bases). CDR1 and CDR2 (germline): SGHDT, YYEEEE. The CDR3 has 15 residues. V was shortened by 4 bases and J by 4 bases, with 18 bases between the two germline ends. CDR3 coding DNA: TGTGCCAGCAGCGGGTGGGGCCTCGACCGTTACGAGCAGTACTTC. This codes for CASSGWGLDRYEQYF.

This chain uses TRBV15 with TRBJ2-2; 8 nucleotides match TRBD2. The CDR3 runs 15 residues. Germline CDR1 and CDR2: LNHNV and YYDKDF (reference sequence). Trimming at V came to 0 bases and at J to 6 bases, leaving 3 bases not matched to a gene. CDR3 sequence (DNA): TGTGCCACCAGCAGAGACCGACTAGCGCCCGGGGAGCTGTTTTTT. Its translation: CATSRDRLAPGELFF.